Here is one T cell receptor (beta chain) with its context. Its antigen is unknown. A much larger clone sits a single nucleotide away, making a read error possible. CDR3 of TCR beta was amplified by multiplex PCR that used 32 V and 13 J primers. MiXCR, applied by TCRdb to the multiplex PCR reads, yields one record per CDR3 protein. This sample has over 10,000 distinct CDR3 sequences, with approximately 22% found just once. This specimen comes from a study of immune heterogeneity within non-small cell lung tumors. Overall study: Histologically, a handful of tumors were squamous cell carcinomas and approximately 9 were non-squamous carcinomas. The remaining 1 tumor was not otherwise specified. Notes on the study in general: With local tumor mutational burden, local T-cell clonality showed a moderate but significant correlation (R roughly 0.36). Identical dominant CDR3 beta clonotypes recurred across tumor sites within a patient, alongside site-unique high-frequency clones. Individual patients mostly differed in their high-frequency T-cell receptor beta clonotypes.

The CDR3 is made up of 14 amino acids. V was pared by 5 bases and J by 0 bases, with 10 bases between. Germline assignment: CDR1 LGHDT and CDR2 YNNKEL (reference sequence). The template consisted of bulk tumor genomic DNA, with about 640 ng used per sample. Surgical sampling yielded several biopsies per primary tumor (spaced far apart). Curative operations were performed on patients who had untreated, newly diagnosed non-small cell lung cancer. This chain links TRBV3-1 with TRBJ1-2; D is uncertain. Sequenced material: lung tumor tissue. The sequence derives from a man between 50 and 59 years old with non-small cell lung cancer. This CDR3 is CASSTRGANYGYTF. The CDR3 region has the DNA TGTGCCAGCAGCACCAGAGGAGCTAACTATGGCTACACCTTC.